These 9 T cell receptor beta chains share one sample of origin, sequenced in a study of beta chain features in type 1 diabetes. Study results and limitations: Significant though moderate, a shortening of TCRB CDR3s appeared in all four CD4+ subsets of Type 1 diabetes patients.

Every isolated RNA sample was fully reverse transcribed, so sequencing captured expressed TCRB transcripts. Sequencing was performed with immunoSEQ multiplex PCR; in TCRdb, only in-frame clones are kept and a portion is missing. The repertoire has 150,000 to 200,000 clones, roughly 60% of them found once; the top ten carry around 0.096%. For these receptors, no antigen is known. The sample was naive CD4+ T cells from blood. These receptors originate from a man younger than 45 with type 1 diabetes.

About this clone itself: Distinct nucleotide sequences in the sample also encode this CDR3. V is TRBV9 and J is TRBJ2-5; possible D gene TRBD1, 5 bases. The CDR3 runs 14 residues. V was trimmed by 0 bases and J by 2 bases, leaving 8 bases between them. CDR1 is SGDLS and CDR2 is YYNGEE in the germline V gene. The CDR3 loop is CASSVDRGQETQYF. CDR3 sequence (DNA): TGTGCCAGCAGCGTAGATAGGGGACAAGAGACCCAGTACTTC.

Remarks on this clone: Other nucleotide sequences in the sample specify the same CDR3. The rearrangement links TRBV29-1 to TRBJ1-2, with D unclear. Germline-derived CDR1 and CDR2 are SQVTM and ANQGSEA. This CDR3 region has 11 residues. Between the trimmed V and J ends, which lost 3 bases and 2 bases, there was a span of 4 bases. CDR3 amino acids: CSVEENYGYTF. Written as DNA, the CDR3 is TGCAGCGTTGAGGAGAACTATGGCTACACCTTC. The full variable domain, with the rest looked up from reference TRBV29-1 and TRBJ1-2, is SAVISQKPSRDICQRGTSLTIQCQVDSQVTMMFWYRQQPGQSLTLIATANQGSEATYESGFVIDKFPISRPNLTFSTLTVSNMSPEDSSIYLCSVEENYGYTFGSGTRLTVV.

The chain combines TRBV7-9 with TRBJ1-4; D unresolved. Germline assignment: CDR1 SEHNR and CDR2 FQNEAQ (reference sequence). The V gene lost 0 bases and the J gene lost 5 bases, with 19 bases spanning the gap. CDR3 length: 18 amino acids. As DNA, the CDR3 is TGTGCCAGCAGCTTAGCGAGAGGCAGCGATGGGTCCAATGAAAAACTGTTTTTT. This codes for CASSLARGSDGSNEKLFF.

The chain couples TRBV5-1 to TRBJ2-1, with D possibly matching TRBD1 (5 bases). Germline V gene data show CDR1 as SGHRS and CDR2 as YFSETQ. CDR3 length equals 14 residues. V was clipped by 1 base and J by 4 bases, with 9 bases between them. As DNA, the CDR3 is TGCGCCAGCAGCTTGCCGGACAAGTACAATGAGCAGTTCTTC. Its protein product is CASSLPDKYNEQFF.

This clone was seen only a few times. The V call is TRBV4-1, the J call TRBJ2-2, with D uncertain. This CDR3 is 16 amino acids long. Per the germline V gene, CDR1 is MGHRA and CDR2 is YSYEKL. Trimming took 4 bases from V and 2 from J, leaving 14 bases between them. The CDR3 loop is CASSRDAGRNTGELFF. As DNA, the CDR3 is TGCGCCAGCAGCCGCGATGCAGGCAGAAACACCGGGGAGCTGTTTTTT.

This chain connects TRBV9 to TRBJ1-1; a weak D match, TRBD1 (5 bases). V lost 0 bases, J lost 4 bases, and 13 bases lay in between. The CDR3 runs 15 residues. The germline CDR1 and CDR2 sequences are SGDLS and YYNGEE. The chain's CDR3 is CASSVGRGSSTEAFF. The CDR3 bases are TGTGCCAGCAGCGTAGGCCGGGGGTCAAGCACTGAAGCTTTCTTT.

This clone was recorded a few times. The V and J genes are TRBV7-2 and TRBJ2-3; D uncertain. V was shortened by 3 bases and J by 1 base, with 8 bases between the two germline ends. Germline CDR1 SGHTA, CDR2 FQGNSA. The CDR3 sequence is 14 residues long. The CDR3 DNA follows: TGTGCCAGCAGCTTCTTAAGCGGCACAGATACGCAGTATTTT. This gives the protein CASSFLSGTDTQYF.

This clone has just one count. V and J are TRBV7-9 and TRBJ2-2; D might be TRBD1 (6 bases). This CDR3 region has 14 residues. Trimming left V 5 bases short and J 1 base short, with 8 bases between. Per germline, CDR1 SEHNR and CDR2 FQNEAQ (reference sequence). The CDR3 loop is CASSPDRNTGELFF. The CDR3 coding sequence is TGTGCCAGCAGCCCGGACAGGAACACCGGGGAGCTGTTTTTT.

J is TRBJ2-5 and V is TRBV4-1; D unresolved. V lost 1 base and J 5 bases, leaving 11 bases between the germline ends. The CDR3 covers 14 residues. Germline lookup yields CDR1 MGHRA and CDR2 YSYEKL. CDR3 in DNA: TGCGCCAGCAGCCAAGGACTTTTTGACGAGACCCAGTACTTC. Translating it yields CASSQGLFDETQYF.